The next 2 T cell receptor beta chains were all read from a single sample in a study of beta chain features in type 1 diabetes. Investigators reverse transcribed all isolated RNA, so they sequenced expressed TCRB transcripts. This table comes from immunoSEQ multiplex PCR, and its TCRdb copy is limited to in-frame clones, with some not included. In the table there are some 220,000 clones, approximately 10% of which are singletons. Sequencing was performed on central memory CD4+ T cells from blood. Receptors originate from a man aged 18 to 30 in good health.

V usage is TRBV19 and J usage is TRBJ2-1; 10 bases line up with TRBD1. The germline gives CDR1 LNHDA, CDR2 SQIVND (reference sequence). Unmatched junction bases numbered 11, after V lost 3 bases and J lost 6 bases. The CDR3 length is 17 residues. The CDR3 region is CASSIGPLRTGGNEQFF. The CDR3, as DNA: TGTGCCAGTAGTATTGGTCCGCTTAGGACAGGGGGCAATGAGCAGTTCTTC.

The chain employs TRBV7-2 and TRBJ2-1, with 8 positions matching TRBD2. J lost 5 bases, V lost 2 bases, and 5 bases had no gene match. This CDR3 has 15 amino acids. Germline V CDR1 and CDR2: SGHTA, FQGNSA. The CDR3 DNA reads TGTGCCAGCAGCTTAACGAGCGGGGGAAACAATGAGCAGTTCTTC. It codes for CASSLTSGGNNEQFF.